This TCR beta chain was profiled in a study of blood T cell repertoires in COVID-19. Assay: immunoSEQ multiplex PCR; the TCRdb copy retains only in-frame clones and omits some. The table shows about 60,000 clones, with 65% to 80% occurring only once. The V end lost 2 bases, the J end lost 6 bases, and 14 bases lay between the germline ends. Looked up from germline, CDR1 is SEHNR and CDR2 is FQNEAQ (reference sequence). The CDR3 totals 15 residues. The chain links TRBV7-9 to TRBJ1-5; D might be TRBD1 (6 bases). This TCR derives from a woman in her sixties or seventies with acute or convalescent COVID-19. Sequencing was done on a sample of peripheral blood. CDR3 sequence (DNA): TGTGCCAGCAGCTTAACCGGGGGGGCGGGTCAGCCCCAGCATTTT. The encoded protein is CASSLTGGAGQPQHF.